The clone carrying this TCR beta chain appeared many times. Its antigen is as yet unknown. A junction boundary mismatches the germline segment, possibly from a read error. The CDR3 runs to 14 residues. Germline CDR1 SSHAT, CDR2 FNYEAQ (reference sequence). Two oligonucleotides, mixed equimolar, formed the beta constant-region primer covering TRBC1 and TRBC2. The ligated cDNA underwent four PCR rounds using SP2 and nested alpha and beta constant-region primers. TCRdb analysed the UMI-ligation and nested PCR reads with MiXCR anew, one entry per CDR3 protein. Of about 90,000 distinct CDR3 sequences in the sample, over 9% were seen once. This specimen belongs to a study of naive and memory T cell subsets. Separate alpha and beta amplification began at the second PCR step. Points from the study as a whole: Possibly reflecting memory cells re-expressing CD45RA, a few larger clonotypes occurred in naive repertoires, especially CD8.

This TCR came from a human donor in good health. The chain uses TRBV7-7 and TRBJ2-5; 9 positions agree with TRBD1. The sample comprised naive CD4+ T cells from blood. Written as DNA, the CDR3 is TGTGCTAGCAGCTCCGGGACAGGGAGGGAGACCCAGTACTTC. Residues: CASSSGTGRETQYF.